These 29 T cell receptor beta chains share one sample of origin, sequenced in a study of T cell changes during pregnancy in multiple sclerosis. Libraries were prepared by immunoSEQ multiplex PCR; TCRdb keeps only in-frame clonotypes and omits some of them. In the table there are around 30,000 clones, about nine tenths of which are singletons. This specimen consisted of CD8+ T cells from peripheral blood mononuclear cells, obtained before pregnancy. These receptors were taken from a female donor with multiple sclerosis, enrolled in a pregnancy study.

This chain connects TRBV7-3 to TRBJ1-2; TRBD1 matches at 12 bases. V lost 5 bases and J lost 6; bases outside the gene matches: 7. Per germline, CDR1 SGHTA and CDR2 FQGTGA. CDR3 size: 15 residues. CDR3 sequence reads: CASSRSGQGADGYTF. The CDR3 DNA sequence: TGTGCCAGCAGCCGATCGGGACAGGGGGCTGATGGCTACACCTTC.

The genes are TRBV5-4 and TRBJ1-2; D is undetermined. Trimming took 1 base from V and 2 from J, leaving 12 bases between them. CDR1 and CDR2 (germline): SGHNT, YYREEE (reference sequence). The CDR3 is 15 amino acids. CDR3 coding DNA: TGTGCCAGCAGCTTGATGGAGGACGGGAACTATGGCTACACCTTC. Protein: CASSLMEDGNYGYTF.

The chain combines TRBV11-2 with TRBJ2-1, with D perhaps matching TRBD2 (6 bases). V was pared by 1 base and J by 9 bases, with 10 bases between. The CDR3 length is 13 residues. CDR1 is SGHAT and CDR2 is FQNNGV in the germline V gene. CDR3 amino acids: CASSLVGGAEQFF. The CDR3, as DNA: TGTGCCAGCAGCTTAGTCGGCGGGGCTGAGCAGTTCTTC.

The J gene is TRBJ2-3, the V gene TRBV5-5; TRBD1 matches at 8 bases. Trimming removed 7 bases from V and 1 base from J; junction bases left unmatched: 5. Germline V gene data show CDR1 as SGHKS and CDR2 as YYEKEE (reference sequence). The CDR3 is made up of 14 amino acids. The chain's CDR3 is CASEGQARTDTQYF. DNA for the CDR3: TGTGCCAGCGAGGGACAGGCCCGCACAGATACGCAGTATTTT.

This clone has only a few counts. This chain joins TRBV4-3 and TRBJ2-3; 15 positions match TRBD2. The CDR3 covers 17 residues. The V segment lost 2 bases and the J segment 3 bases; nucleotides outside the gene matches: 3. Germline V gene sequence: CDR1 LGHNA, CDR2 YSLEER. The CDR3 reads CASSQRTSGGGTDTQYF. The DNA for the CDR3 is TGCGCCAGCAGCCAACGGACTAGCGGGGGGGGTACAGATACGCAGTATTTT.

A few counts support this clone. The rearrangement links TRBV5-4 to TRBJ2-7; TRBD1 agrees at 9 bases. The CDR3 runs to 14 residues. Germline CDR1 and CDR2: SGHNT and YYREEE (reference sequence). Unmatched junction bases numbered 3, after V lost 4 bases and J lost 1 base. CDR3 protein: CASSTDRGSYEQYF. The CDR3 DNA follows: TGTGCCAGCAGCACGGACAGGGGTTCCTACGAGCAGTACTTC.

This clone was seen a handful of times. This chain joins TRBV27 and TRBJ1-5, with 7 bases fitting TRBD1. CDR3 length equals 14 residues. After removal of 4 bases from V and 2 bases from J, the junction contained 2 bases not matched to a gene. Germline values: CDR1 MNHEY, CDR2 SMNVEV (reference sequence). The CDR3 DNA is TGTGCCAGCAGTTACACAGGGGGCAATCAGCCCCAGCATTTT. Translating gives CASSYTGGNQPQHF.

V and J are TRBV27 and TRBJ2-3; the match to TRBD2 covers 8 bases. Trimming took 4 bases from V and 4 from J; bases not matched to a gene: 4. The CDR3 consists of 14 residues. The germline CDR1 and CDR2 sequences are MNHEY and SMNVEV (reference sequence). CDR3: CASSWREEADTQYF. The CDR3 DNA sequence: TGTGCCAGCAGTTGGCGGGAGGAGGCAGATACGCAGTATTTT.

Many counts were recorded for this clone. V and J are TRBV19 and TRBJ1-2, with 10 nucleotides matching TRBD1. Germline V gene sequence: CDR1 LNHDA, CDR2 SQIVND (reference sequence). Trimming took 7 bases from V and 5 from J; bases not matched to a gene: 28. The CDR3 totals 21 residues. The CDR3 loop is CASTSRLPSGTGEFTRYGYTF. The CDR3 DNA follows: TGTGCCAGTACCTCCCGCTTACCTTCCGGGACAGGGGAATTTACGCGATATGGCTACACCTTC.

This clone was detected only a few times. The chain carries TRBV5-1 and TRBJ2-7; 11 nucleotides match TRBD2. V dropped 5 bases and J dropped 0; count of bases not matched to a gene: 4. This CDR3 is built from 15 residues. Germline values: CDR1 SGHRS, CDR2 YFSETQ. The DNA for the CDR3 is TGCGCCAGCAGATCGACTAGCGGGATCTCCTACGAGCAGTACTTC. Protein sequence: CASRSTSGISYEQYF.

The CDR3, as DNA: TGTGCCAGCAGCTCGACAGGTTCGGGCTACACCTTC. This encodes CASSSTGSGYTF. This chain connects TRBV9 to TRBJ1-2; perhaps TRBD1 as D (6 bases). The CDR3 consists of 12 residues. V was cut by 4 bases and J by 8 bases, with 12 bases left in between. In germline, CDR1 is SGDLS, CDR2 YYNGEE.

The V gene is TRBV4-3, the J gene TRBJ2-1, with 11 bases identical to TRBD2. The CDR3 is 18 residues long. V lost 8 bases and J lost 0; bases outside the gene matches: 12. Germline V lookup: CDR1 LGHNA, CDR2 YSLEER. CDR3 protein: CASSPSSGGSDSYNEQFF. For the CDR3, the DNA is TGCGCCAGCTCCCCTTCTAGCGGGGGGTCCGACTCCTACAATGAGCAGTTCTTC.

With respect to this clone: The sample holds other DNA sequences that translate to the same CDR3. CDR3 loop: CASSQDPRPAGELFF. The CDR3 region has the DNA TGCGCCAGCAGCCAAGATCCTAGACCAGCCGGGGAGCTGTTTTTT. The genes are TRBV4-1 and TRBJ2-2; D gene unclear. V was shortened by 0 bases and J by 6 bases, with 11 bases between the two germline ends. The CDR3 spans 15 residues. Germline lookup yields CDR1 MGHRA and CDR2 YSYEKL.

The J gene is TRBJ2-2, the V gene TRBV11-3; D remains ambiguous. The germline V and J ends were trimmed by 5 bases and 6 bases, with 7 bases remaining between them. Per germline, CDR1 SGHNT and CDR2 YENEEA. The CDR3 consists of 12 residues. CDR3 residues: CASSLPSGELFF. DNA of the CDR3: TGTGCCAGCAGCCTACCCTCCGGGGAGCTGTTTTTT.

The chain links TRBV7-8 to TRBJ1-5; maybe TRBD1 (6 bases). There are 16 residues in the CDR3. With 0 bases removed from V and 4 bases from J, the gap between germline ends came to 13 bases. Germline V gene lookup returns CDR1 SGHVS and CDR2 FQNEAQ. CDR3 loop: CASSLARQGLNQPQHF. CDR3 DNA sequence: TGTGCCAGCAGCTTAGCTCGGCAGGGGTTAAATCAGCCCCAGCATTTT.

This sequence joins TRBV9 and TRBJ2-1; D is unclear. V lost 4 bases and J lost 8, with 19 bases in between. This CDR3 spans 15 amino acids. Per germline, CDR1 SGDLS and CDR2 YYNGEE. The CDR3 region has the DNA TGTGCCAGCAGCCTTAGTCAAGTCCTCTTGCATGAGCAGTTCTTC. Translated: CASSLSQVLLHEQFF.

The chain has TRBV7-9 and TRBJ1-3, with TRBD1 identical over 7 bases. V dropped 2 bases and J dropped 4; count of bases not matched to a gene: 2. This CDR3 has 14 amino acids. Germline CDR1 reads SEHNR; CDR2 reads FQNEAQ (reference sequence). The CDR3 is CASSLRDRGNTIYF. For the CDR3, the DNA is TGTGCCAGCAGCTTACGGGACAGAGGAAACACCATATATTTT.

This sequence joins TRBV29-1 and TRBJ2-7, with D perhaps TRBD2 (5 bases). This CDR3 spans 13 amino acids. Germline values: CDR1 SQVTM, CDR2 ANQGSEA. V lost 3 bases, J lost 0 bases, and 9 bases lay in between. CDR3 sequence reads: CSVEWENSYEQYF. As DNA, the CDR3 is TGCAGCGTTGAGTGGGAGAACTCCTACGAGCAGTACTTC.

This clone showed up many times. The rearrangement joins TRBV7-3 to TRBJ2-2; TRBD2 agrees at 8 bases. Losses at the gene ends were 1 base for V and 6 bases for J; bases not matched to a gene: 7. Germline CDR1 SGHTA, CDR2 FQGTGA. The CDR3 contains 16 residues. The CDR3 DNA reads TGTGCCAGCAGCTTAATCGTTAGCGGGGAGGCCGGGGAGCTGTTTTTT. This encodes CASSLIVSGEAGELFF.

V gene TRBV2 combines with J gene TRBJ2-7; possible D gene TRBD1, 5 bases. Per germline, CDR1 SNHLY and CDR2 FYNNEI. The CDR3 covers 15 residues. The V end lost 6 bases, the J end lost 2 bases, and 17 bases lay between the germline ends. The DNA of the CDR3 is TGTGCCAGCAGAGAACAGGCCGCCGGCACCTACGAGCAGTACTTC. It translates to CASREQAAGTYEQYF. The full variable domain, completed using reference TRBV2 and TRBJ2-7, is EPEVTQTPSHQVTQMGQEVILRCVPISNHLYFYWYRQILGQKVEFLVSFYNNEISEKSEIFDDQFSVERPDGSNFTLKIRSTKLEDSAMYFCASREQAAGTYEQYFGPGTRLTVT.

V gene TRBV27 combines with J gene TRBJ2-1; 10 bases map to TRBD2. The CDR3 runs 14 residues. With V trimmed by 8 bases and J by 5 bases, 6 bases remained unmatched. Germline V gene data show CDR1 as MNHEY and CDR2 as SMNVEV (reference sequence). CDR3 sequence: CASGGLADHNEQFF. The CDR3 DNA sequence: TGTGCCAGCGGAGGACTAGCGGACCACAATGAGCAGTTCTTC.

This clone has only one observation. This chain uses TRBV6-5 with TRBJ1-2, with 9 bases that match TRBD1. Germline-derived CDR1 and CDR2 are MNHEY and SVGAGI. The CDR3 is 14 amino acids. Unmatched junction bases numbered 9, after V lost 6 bases and J lost 7 bases. The CDR3 DNA reads TGTGCCAGCAGACAGACAGGGGGTATGGCTGGCTACACCTTC. This sequence encodes CASRQTGGMAGYTF.

The V gene is TRBV11-3, the J gene TRBJ2-7; 7 bases line up with TRBD2. V dropped 1 base and J dropped 3; count of bases not matched to a gene: 3. The CDR3 is 14 residues long. CDR1 SGHNT and CDR2 YENEEA come from the germline V gene. CDR3 nucleotides: TGTGCCAGCAGCTTAGGTCGGGGGGACTACGAGCAGTACTTC. Residues: CASSLGRGDYEQYF.

J is TRBJ2-7 and V is TRBV6-5; 10 nucleotides match TRBD2. The CDR3 runs to 15 residues. J lost 4 bases, V lost 3 bases, and 6 bases had no gene match. CDR1 is MNHEY, CDR2 SVGAGI, per germline. The CDR3 sequence: CASSYWSGGAYEQYF. In DNA form, the CDR3 reads TGTGCCAGCAGTTATTGGAGCGGGGGGGCTTACGAGCAGTACTTC.

In DNA, the CDR3 is TGTGCCAGTAGTACACCGTCCCGGACAGGGTATGAGTACAATGAGCAGTTCTTC. Its translation is CASSTPSRTGYEYNEQFF. The gene calls are TRBV19 and TRBJ2-1, with 8 bases fitting TRBD1. This CDR3 spans 18 amino acids. CDR1 is LNHDA, CDR2 SQIVND, per germline (reference sequence). V gave up 4 bases and J gave up 4 bases; unmatched junction bases: 15.

The chain couples TRBV7-2 to TRBJ2-3; tentative D call: TRBD2 (6 bases). The length of the CDR3 is 15 residues. Trimming removed 3 bases at V and 6 bases at J, with 16 bases between. The germline CDR1 and CDR2 sequences are SGHTA and FQGNSA. The CDR3 nucleotides read TGTGCCAGCAGCTTGGGGGGAAGCCAATCCGATACGCAGTATTTT. Encoded protein: CASSLGGSQSDTQYF.

For the CDR3, the DNA is TGTGCCAGCAGTTACGGCAGGGCAACCTACGAGCAGTACTTC. Amino acids: CASSYGRATYEQYF. This rearrangement joins TRBV6-5 to TRBJ2-7; possible D gene TRBD1, 5 bases. The CDR3 contains 14 residues. V was clipped by 2 bases and J by 2 bases, with 10 bases between them. The germline V gene encodes CDR1 MNHEY and CDR2 SVGAGI.

The genes are TRBV19 and TRBJ2-3; 9 nucleotides match TRBD2. Unmatched junction bases numbered 11, after V lost 7 bases and J lost 3 bases. The length of the CDR3 is 16 residues. Germline-derived CDR1 and CDR2 are LNHDA and SQIVND (reference sequence). The CDR3 is CASTEGAGGPTDTQYF. CDR3 bases: TGTGCCAGTACCGAAGGGGCGGGAGGGCCGACAGATACGCAGTATTTT. Filled out from reference TRBV19 and TRBJ2-3, the complete variable domain reads DGGITQSPKYLFRKEGQNVTLSCEQNLNHDAMYWYRQDPGQGLRLIYYSQIVNDFQKGDIAEGYSVSREKKESFPLTVTSAQKNPTAFYLCASTEGAGGPTDTQYFGPGTRLTVL.

This clone came up once. The J gene is TRBJ2-7, the V gene TRBV7-9; D gene ambiguous. This CDR3 is built from 12 residues. V was clipped by 4 bases and J by 0 bases, with 4 bases between them. Germline V gives CDR1 SEHNR, CDR2 FQNEAQ (reference sequence). DNA of the CDR3: TGTGCCAGCAGCTCGTCCTCCTACGAGCAGTACTTC. Amino acid sequence: CASSSSSYEQYF.